This TCR beta chain was observed in a study of T cells in Graves' hyperthyroidism and ophthalmopathy. Overall study: Peripheral blood collection took place at initial diagnosis, before any treatment.

This clonotype occurred many times. TCR beta CDR3 sequences were amplified from RNA transcripts. First-round RT-PCR with HTBI primers amplified the TCR CDR3 region. TCRdb reprocessed the multiplex PCR reads via MiXCR and lists one record per CDR3 protein. The sample holds 600,000 to 800,000 distinct CDR3 sequences, around a third seen once. Hyperthyroidism, newly diagnosed and lasting under 2 months, affected patients aged 18 to 65. Criteria for exclusion of patients were uncontrolled infection, other autoimmune disease, pregnancy or lactation. PBMCs stemmed from 10 ml fresh peripheral blood. This CDR3 region has 13 residues. V lost 5 bases and J 4 bases, leaving 12 bases between the germline ends. Germline V gene lookup returns CDR1 SGHNT and CDR2 YYREEE (reference sequence).

The sequencing sample was made of blood. V gene TRBV5-4 combines with J gene TRBJ2-5, with D possibly matching TRBD2 (6 bases). The receptor's source is a woman aged 40 to 50 with Graves' hyperthyroidism. CDR3: CASSMEGGETQYF. The CDR3 region has the DNA TGTGCCAGCAGTATGGAGGGAGGAGAGACCCAGTACTTC.